A single sample is the source of the 24 T cell receptor beta chains below, sequenced in a study of cytomegalovirus exposure and HLA in healthy donors. Only in-frame clones appear in the TCRdb table, and some are missing; sequencing was by immunoSEQ multiplex PCR. The sample comprises 100,000 to 150,000 clones, approximately 89% of which are singletons, and 1% to 1.5% rests with the top ten. The material sequenced was PBMCs. The source is a woman younger than 35 in good health and CMV-seronegative.

The chain combines TRBV2 with TRBJ2-2; 9 bases are shared with TRBD1. Losses at the gene ends were 6 bases for V and 0 bases for J; bases not matched to a gene: 8. Germline CDR1 is SNHLY and CDR2 is FYNNEI. This CDR3 has 17 residues. The CDR3 protein is CASSTRTGDSNTGELFF. In DNA, the CDR3 is TGTGCCAGCAGCACAAGGACAGGGGATTCGAACACCGGGGAGCTGTTTTTT.

The V and J genes are TRBV7-3 and TRBJ1-1; 7 positions match TRBD1. CDR3 length: 12 residues. The V gene end was trimmed by 5 bases and the J gene end by 7 bases; junction bases not matched to a gene: 4. From germline, CDR1 is SGHTA and CDR2 FQGTGA. CDR3 nucleotides: TGTGCCAGCAGCACTCCAGGGGGTGAAGCTTTCTTT. This sequence encodes CASSTPGGEAFF.

J is TRBJ2-1 and V is TRBV5-1, with 9 nucleotides matching TRBD1. J lost 1 base, V lost 0 bases, and 5 bases had no gene match. The germline CDR1 and CDR2 sequences are SGHRS and YFSETQ. This CDR3 comprises 17 residues. Here the CDR3 DNA reads TGCGCCAGCAGCTTGGAGGGACAGGGAAGATCCTACAATGAGCAGTTCTTC. It specifies CASSLEGQGRSYNEQFF.

The gene calls are TRBV12-5 and TRBJ1-2; no firm D call. Germline CDR1 and CDR2: LGHNT and FRNRAP. Trimming took off 0 bases at V and 0 bases at J, with 8 bases between the two ends. The CDR3 consists of 15 residues. CDR3 DNA sequence: TGTGCTAGTGGTTTGGTCTGGGAGGCTAACTATGGCTACACCTTC. Translated: CASGLVWEANYGYTF.

The gene calls are TRBV18 and TRBJ2-1; 8 nucleotides agree with TRBD2. This CDR3 has 15 residues. CDR1 and CDR2 from the germline V gene are KGHSH and LQKENI. The V segment lost 3 bases and the J segment 5 bases; nucleotides outside the gene matches: 6. In DNA, the CDR3 is TGTGCCAGCTCACCCTTAGCGGGGACTAACAATGAGCAGTTCTTC. Amino acid sequence: CASSPLAGTNNEQFF.

The rearrangement joins TRBV27 to TRBJ1-5; no clear D. CDR1 is MNHEY, CDR2 SMNVEV, per germline (reference sequence). The CDR3 is 13 amino acids. With 5 bases removed from V and 0 bases from J, the gap between germline ends came to 5 bases. The CDR3 DNA sequence: TGTGCCAGCAGTAGAGATAGCAATCAGCCCCAGCATTTT. This encodes CASSRDSNQPQHF.

In this sample, this clone turned up a few times. The chain employs TRBV6-1 and TRBJ1-4; the match to TRBD1 covers 7 bases. CDR1 and CDR2 from the germline V gene are MNHNS and SASEGT. This CDR3 spans 14 amino acids. The J segment lost 7 bases and the V segment lost 8 bases, leaving 10 bases of the junction unmatched. CDR3 DNA sequence: TGTGCCAGCGGTCGACAGGGAGCGAGTGAAAAACTGTTTTTT. It codes for CASGRQGASEKLFF.

The rearrangement joins TRBV15 to TRBJ2-5, with D perhaps matching TRBD2 (5 bases). V was pared by 3 bases and J by 2 bases, with 7 bases between. Germline CDR1 is LNHNV and CDR2 is YYDKDF (reference sequence). CDR3 length: 13 amino acids. The CDR3 nucleotides read TGTGCCACCAGCAGTACTAGGCAAGAGACCCAGTACTTC. Residues: CATSSTRQETQYF. Full variable domain (missing parts from reference TRBV15 and TRBJ2-5): DAMVIQNPRYQVTQFGKPVTLSCSQTLNHNVMYWYQQKSSQAPKLLFHYYDKDFNNEADTPDNFQSRRPNTSFCFLDIRSPGLGDTAMYLCATSSTRQETQYFGPGTRLLVL.

This chain links TRBV7-9 with TRBJ2-7; the match to TRBD1 covers 9 bases. Germline assignment: CDR1 SEHNR and CDR2 FQNEAQ (reference sequence). The CDR3 is 14 residues long. Trimming cost V 5 bases and J 4 bases; bases outside gene matches: 6. Written as DNA, the CDR3 is TGTGCCAGCAGCCCAACAGGGGGCGGGTACGAGCAGTACTTC. Translation: CASSPTGGGYEQYF.

This clone came up once. The genes are TRBV5-4 and TRBJ1-2; the match to TRBD1 covers 7 bases. CDR1 is SGHNT and CDR2 is YYREEE in the germline V gene (reference sequence). CDR3 length: 15 residues. J was trimmed by 0 bases and V by 4 bases; bases with no gene match: 6. DNA of the CDR3: TGTGCCAGCAGCAGGGACAGTGTGGCTAACTATGGCTACACCTTC. This translates into CASSRDSVANYGYTF.

The CDR3 loop is CSVGGGSNYGYTF. CDR3 coding DNA: TGCAGCGTTGGCGGGGGGTCTAACTATGGCTACACCTTC. V usage is TRBV29-1 and J usage is TRBJ1-2; D possibly corresponds to TRBD1 (5 bases). This CDR3 has 13 amino acids. Trimming cost V 4 bases and J 0 bases, with 9 bases left between them. Looked up from germline, CDR1 is SQVTM and CDR2 is ANQGSEA.

V and J are TRBV9 and TRBJ2-1; D gene unclear. V was cut by 0 bases and J by 0 bases, with 7 bases left in between. The germline V gene has CDR1 SGDLS and CDR2 YYNGEE. The CDR3 is 15 residues long. DNA of the CDR3: TGTGCCAGCAGCGTAGACATATACTCCTACAATGAGCAGTTCTTC. This codes for CASSVDIYSYNEQFF.

This chain joins TRBV2 and TRBJ1-4; D possibly corresponds to TRBD1 (6 bases). The CDR3 is 13 residues long. Trimming removed 10 bases from V and 4 bases from J, with 13 bases in between. Germline V gene data show CDR1 as SNHLY and CDR2 as FYNNEI. The CDR3: CATRQDFNEKLFF. In DNA form, the CDR3 reads TGTGCCACACGACAGGACTTTAATGAAAAACTGTTTTTT.

The rearrangement uses TRBV5-1 and TRBJ2-3, with a tentative D call TRBD2 (6 bases). The germline V gene encodes CDR1 SGHRS and CDR2 YFSETQ. The CDR3 loop spans 15 amino acids. V was cut by 4 bases and J by 0 bases, with 12 bases left in between. CDR3: CASSLTGTSTDTQYF. CDR3 DNA sequence: TGCGCCAGCAGCCTGACCGGGACTAGCACAGATACGCAGTATTTT. The whole variable domain, filled in from reference TRBV5-1 and TRBJ2-3, reads KAGVTQTPRYLIKTRGQQVTLSCSPISGHRSVSWYQQTPGQGLQFLFEYFSETQRNKGNFPGRFSGRQFSNSRSEMNVSTLELGDSALYLCASSLTGTSTDTQYFGPGTRLTVL.

The chain has TRBV7-3 and TRBJ2-1; TRBD1 matches at 7 bases. The germline V gene encodes CDR1 SGHTA and CDR2 FQGTGA. The CDR3 has 14 residues. The V segment lost 4 bases and the J segment 10 bases; nucleotides outside the gene matches: 10. CDR3 nucleotide sequence: TGTGCCAGCAGCTCACCGCGGACAGGAGGAGAGCAGTTCTTC. Its protein is CASSSPRTGGEQFF.

J is TRBJ2-1 and V is TRBV5-1, with 12 bases lining up with TRBD2. The junction had 3 bases not matched to a gene; V was cut back by 4 bases and J by 7 bases. The CDR3 runs 14 residues. Germline values: CDR1 SGHRS, CDR2 YFSETQ. Here the CDR3 reads CASSPGTSGNEQFF. The CDR3 nucleotides read TGCGCCAGCAGCCCAGGGACTAGCGGGAATGAGCAGTTCTTC.

The rearrangement links TRBV9 to TRBJ2-1, with 7 positions matching TRBD1. V was clipped by 3 bases and J by 3 bases; unmatched bases: 6. CDR3 size: 15 residues. Germline loops: CDR1 SGDLS, CDR2 YYNGEE. This CDR3 is CASSARQGRYNEQFF. CDR3 sequence (DNA): TGTGCCAGCAGCGCAAGACAGGGACGCTACAATGAGCAGTTCTTC.

This clone occurred once. Other nucleotide sequences in the sample specify the same CDR3. The chain uses TRBV6-6 and TRBJ1-1; D ambiguous. Trimming took off 0 bases at V and 3 bases at J, with 5 bases between the two ends. The CDR3 spans 13 residues. Germline V gene lookup returns CDR1 MNHNY and CDR2 SVGAGI (reference sequence). As DNA, the CDR3 is TGTGCCAGCAGTTACTCCAGGTACACTGAAGCTTTCTTT. It yields the protein CASSYSRYTEAFF.

The gene calls are TRBV27 and TRBJ2-5; weak D call: TRBD2 (7 bases). CDR1 is MNHEY, CDR2 SMNVEV, per germline (reference sequence). The CDR3 is made up of 17 amino acids. V was trimmed by 5 bases and J by 2 bases, leaving 21 bases between them. In DNA form, the CDR3 reads TGTGCCAGCAGTCCTGGGGGGGGCTGGGGGAAACAAGAGACCCAGTACTTC. It specifies CASSPGGGWGKQETQYF.

This clone was seen only once. The chain is built from TRBV18 and TRBJ2-1; D may be TRBD2 (5 bases). The V gene lost 1 base and the J gene lost 8 bases, with 15 bases spanning the gap. The CDR3 has 15 residues. Germline CDR1 and CDR2: KGHSH and LQKENI. The CDR3 loop reads CASSPQTEAGHEQFF. The CDR3 coding sequence is TGTGCCAGCTCACCACAAACGGAGGCCGGGCATGAGCAGTTCTTC.

The chain couples TRBV11-2 to TRBJ2-1, with D possibly being TRBD1 (6 bases). Between the trimmed V and J ends, which lost 6 bases and 0 bases, there was a span of 18 bases. The CDR3 has 17 residues. Germline V gene data show CDR1 as SGHAT and CDR2 as FQNNGV. The CDR3 loop reads CASRSIWTAHSYNEQFF. In DNA form, the CDR3 reads TGTGCCAGCAGGTCAATATGGACAGCCCACTCCTACAATGAGCAGTTCTTC. Full variable domain (missing parts from reference TRBV11-2 and TRBJ2-1): EAGVAQSPRYKIIEKRQSVAFWCNPISGHATLYWYQQILGQGPKLLIQFQNNGVVDDSQLPKDRFSAERLKGVDSTLKIQPAKLEDSAVYLCASRSIWTAHSYNEQFFGPGTRLTVL.

The sample holds one count of this clone. The rearrangement uses TRBV2 and TRBJ2-6, with 9 bases identical to TRBD2. The CDR3 loop spans 17 amino acids. The J segment lost 0 bases and the V segment lost 6 bases, leaving 6 bases of the junction unmatched. In germline, CDR1 is SNHLY, CDR2 FYNNEI. Here the CDR3 reads CASRASGTHSGANVLTF. CDR3 DNA: TGTGCCAGCAGGGCTAGCGGGACCCACTCTGGGGCCAACGTCCTGACTTTC. The full variable domain, with the rest looked up from reference TRBV2 and TRBJ2-6, is EPEVTQTPSHQVTQMGQEVILRCVPISNHLYFYWYRQILGQKVEFLVSFYNNEISEKSEIFDDQFSVERPDGSNFTLKIRSTKLEDSAMYFCASRASGTHSGANVLTFGAGSRLTVL.

CDR3: CASSPPGSEQPQHF. As DNA, the CDR3 is TGTGCCAGCAGCCCCCCCGGGTCGGAGCAGCCCCAGCATTTT. The V call is TRBV9, the J call TRBJ1-5; D gene unclear. This CDR3 contains 14 residues. V lost 4 bases and J lost 7, with 15 bases in between. Germline V CDR1 and CDR2: SGDLS, YYNGEE.

This chain joins TRBV6-6 and TRBJ2-7; 7 positions match TRBD2. The CDR3 extends over 15 amino acids. Germline CDR1 and CDR2: MNHNY and SVGAGI (reference sequence). Trimming cost V 2 bases and J 3 bases; bases outside gene matches: 7. The CDR3 coding sequence is TGTGCCAGCAGTTACCCGAGCGGGGAAGGCTACGAGCAGTACTTC. Residues: CASSYPSGEGYEQYF.